The entry below describes one T cell receptor beta chain. The antigen it binds to is not known. The sample holds no much larger clone one base away, and base qualities are not on file. The immunoSEQ Assay, a bias-controlled multiplex PCR, was used to amplify TCRbeta CDR3 regions from genomic DNA. The study's own analysis went as follows. Within the assay, amplification of reference gene primers was used to estimate how many nucleated cells each sample contained. To quantify the absolute abundance of each unique TCRbeta CDR3 rearrangement, sequence reads were collapsed and filtered. For each sample, productive Simpson clonality was calculated by taking the square root of Simpson's diversity index across productive rearrangements. TCRdb re-hosts the immuneACCESS table, in-frame sequences only. Its copies lack some clones; in the studies checked, an unresolved V gene accounts for under half of them, and the cause for the rest is not known. V and J calls and clone size are given by that table; D and trimming were obtained from the DNA. Here the sample has about 250,000 clones; under 90% occur a single time. The biggest ten clones account for 3% to 4.5% of the sample.

Participants in the prospective study were aged roughly 18 to 100 years, lived in 20 to 25 United States geographic areas, and enrolled through a virtual design. In the prospective study, cohorts were assigned on the basis of participant-reported clinical history obtained from a screening survey and a study questionnaire. Exposed participants had been in contact with someone with a PCR-confirmed or clinician-diagnosed COVID-19 case within 2 weeks of study entry. Each participant in the prospective study had whole blood, serum and a nasopharyngeal or oropharyngeal swab collected by mobile phlebotomists. Prospective study participants could optionally give additional blood draws and questionnaires over an approximately 2-month period. Before DNA extraction, blood samples from the prospective study were shipped at room temperature or frozen. Between the V and J ends, shortened by 7 bases and 5 bases respectively, the junction contains 12 bases. The CDR3 spans 13 residues, from the cysteine through the phenylalanine. This entry keeps only the CDR3 DNA: 39 bases, framed from base 1. Via the germline V gene, CDR1 is SNHLY and CDR2 FYNNEI.

The data stem from a study of blood T cell repertoires in COVID-19 (dated by TCRdb to 2020 to 2021). Background on the whole study: Collaborator samples came from the United States, Italy and Spain and covered acute and convalescent phases of COVID-19. The material from the prospective study consisted of cDNA or gDNA derived from T cells, B-cell-depleted T cells, or PBMCs. Deeply sampled blood TCRbeta repertoires from subjects exposed to, actively infected with, or recovered from COVID-19 were included in the dataset. The repertoires were made available in a free public database intended to serve as a resource for research on the immune response to SARS-CoV-2. Samples came from the ongoing ImmuneRACE study (first 160 participants) plus 1,254 subjects from 6 global collaborators. Nearly every sample came with metadata listing a de-identified subject ID, COVID-19 status, age in years and sex. Where available, HLA class I and class II types were taken from metadata supplied by the sample provider and were not determined by assay-based typing. General study outcomes and caveats: The amount of clinical and demographic metadata varied by source and participant and was provided uncurated.

The TCR comes from a woman aged 40 to 55 who had been exposed to COVID-19. The sample taken for sequencing was PBMCs or T cells enriched from blood (not recorded which). In this chain, TRBV2 is recombined with TRBJ1-5; no confident D gene assignment can be made. The nucleotide sequence reads as follows: TGTGCCAGCATAGGTGAGAGGGATCAGCCCCAGCATTTT. It translates to CASIGERDQPQHF.